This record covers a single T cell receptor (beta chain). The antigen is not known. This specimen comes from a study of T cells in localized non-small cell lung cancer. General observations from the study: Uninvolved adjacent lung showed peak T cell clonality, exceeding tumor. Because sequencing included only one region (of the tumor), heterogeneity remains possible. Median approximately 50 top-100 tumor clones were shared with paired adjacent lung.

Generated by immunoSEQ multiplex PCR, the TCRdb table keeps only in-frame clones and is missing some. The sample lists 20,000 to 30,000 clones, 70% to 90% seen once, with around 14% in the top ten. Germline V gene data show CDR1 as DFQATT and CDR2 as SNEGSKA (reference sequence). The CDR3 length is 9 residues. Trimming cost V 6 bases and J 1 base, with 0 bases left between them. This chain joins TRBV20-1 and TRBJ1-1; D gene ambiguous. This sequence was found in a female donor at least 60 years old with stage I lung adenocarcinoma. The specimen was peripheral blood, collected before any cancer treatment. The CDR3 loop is CSANTEAFF. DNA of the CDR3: TGCAGTGCGAACACTGAAGCTTTCTTT.